This passage covers 12 T cell receptor beta chains from one sample sequenced in a study of control samples from healthy donors and cancer patients. The method was immunoSEQ multiplex PCR; TCRdb's version includes in-frame clones alone and lacks a portion of them. The table shows some 95,000 clones, with around 88% occurring only once. The specimen was blood. The receptors derive from a young man in good health.

The chain combines TRBV3-1 (or the pseudogene TRBV3-2) with TRBJ2-3; tentative D call: TRBD2 (5 bases). The CDR3 is 15 amino acids. Germline CDR1 reads LGHDT; CDR2 reads YNNKEL (reference sequence). V gave up 1 base and J gave up 4 bases, with 12 bases separating them. This CDR3 reads CASSQVTGFADTQYF. CDR3 DNA sequence: TGTGCCAGCAGCCAAGTAACGGGGTTTGCAGATACGCAGTATTTT.

The chain uses TRBV12-3 or TRBV12-4 and TRBJ2-7; D ambiguous. This CDR3 is 12 amino acids long. V was trimmed by 5 bases and J by 2 bases, leaving 7 bases between them. The CDR3 nucleotides are TGTGCCAGCAGTCCGTCCCCCTACGAGCAGTACTTC. It codes for CASSPSPYEQYF.

The chain recombines TRBV29-1 with TRBJ2-1; D gene unclear. The CDR3 has 13 residues. V dropped 3 bases and J dropped 7 bases, with 13 bases sitting between them. Germline values: CDR1 SQVTM, CDR2 ANQGSEA. The CDR3 here is CSVDRVVGNEQFF. CDR3 sequence (DNA): TGCAGCGTTGATAGGGTGGTGGGAAATGAGCAGTTCTTC.

This chain uses TRBV24-1 with TRBJ2-1; D remains unclear. The CDR3 loop spans 18 amino acids. CDR1 and CDR2 from the germline V gene are KGHDR and SFDVKD. The V end was cut by 1 base, the J end by 2 bases, with 17 bases between. The CDR3 nucleotides are TGTGCCACCAGTGATTTAAAGGGTGCCGGAAACCCCTACAATGAGCAGTTCTTC. As protein: CATSDLKGAGNPYNEQFF.

V usage is TRBV25-1 and J usage is TRBJ1-1; D not certain. V dropped 4 bases and J dropped 0 bases, with 6 bases sitting between them. The CDR3 contains 13 residues. CDR1 and CDR2 from the germline V gene are MGHDK and SYGVNS. CDR3 bases: TGTGCCAGCAGTGCTATTTTGAACACTGAAGCTTTCTTT. It yields the protein CASSAILNTEAFF.

The rearrangement uses TRBV19 and TRBJ2-2; perhaps TRBD1 as D (5 bases). Trimming removed 6 bases from V and 9 bases from J, with 14 bases in between. The CDR3 extends over 13 amino acids. CDR1 LNHDA and CDR2 SQIVND come from the germline V gene (reference sequence). In nucleotides, the CDR3 is TGTGCCAGTAGCCTCGGTGGGGCCCGGGAGCTGTTTTTT. Translated: CASSLGGARELFF.

The V and J genes are TRBV30 and TRBJ1-2, with 7 bases matching TRBD1. The CDR3 extends over 14 amino acids. Trimming took 5 bases from V and 4 from J; bases not matched to a gene: 10. Per germline, CDR1 GTSNPN and CDR2 SVGIG (reference sequence). CDR3 bases: TGTGCCTGGGACGGGACAGCCGGGCTCTATGGCTACACCTTC. Its protein is CAWDGTAGLYGYTF. The entire variable domain, with the rest obtained from reference TRBV30 and TRBJ1-2, is as follows: SQTIHQWPATLVQPVGSPLSLECTVEGTSNPNLYWYRQAAGRGLQLLFYSVGIGQISSEVPQNLSASRPQDRQFILSSKKLLLSDSGFYLCAWDGTAGLYGYTFGSGTRLTVV.

The J gene is TRBJ2-7, the V gene TRBV15; a weak D match, TRBD1 (5 bases). The CDR3 contains 15 residues. V was pared by 4 bases and J by 2 bases, with 15 bases between. Germline CDR1 reads LNHNV; CDR2 reads YYDKDF (reference sequence). The CDR3 coding sequence is TGTGCCACCAGCACCTTGGGGCGGAGACCCTACGAGCAGTACTTC. Encoded protein: CATSTLGRRPYEQYF.

Only one count was recorded for this clone. The chain recombines TRBV3-1 (or the pseudogene TRBV3-2) with TRBJ2-1; 12 nucleotides match TRBD2. Germline-derived CDR1 and CDR2 are LGHDT and YNNKEL (reference sequence). The V gene end was trimmed by 2 bases and the J gene end by 7 bases; junction bases not matched to a gene: 6. The CDR3 sequence is 16 residues long. CDR3: CASSQTTSGSLNEQFF. DNA of the CDR3: TGTGCCAGCAGCCAAACGACTAGCGGGAGTCTGAATGAGCAGTTCTTC.

The chain recombines TRBV10-1 with TRBJ2-1; no clear D gene. V dropped 5 bases and J dropped 7 bases, with 6 bases sitting between them. CDR1 WNHNN and CDR2 SYGVQD come from the germline V gene (reference sequence). The CDR3 is 11 amino acids. The CDR3 bases are TGCGCCAGCAGTTTGGGGAATGAGCAGTTCTTC. As protein: CASSLGNEQFF.

The chain employs TRBV19 and TRBJ1-1; D possibly corresponds to TRBD1 (5 bases). The CDR3 runs to 14 residues. V was trimmed by 4 bases and J by 1 base, leaving 10 bases between them. Germline loops: CDR1 LNHDA, CDR2 SQIVND (reference sequence). This CDR3 is CASSTQGANTEAFF. CDR3 in DNA: TGTGCCAGTAGTACTCAGGGAGCGAACACTGAAGCTTTCTTT.

This clone was counted between two and nine times. The gene calls are TRBV4-1 and TRBJ1-5, with 9 bases matching TRBD1. Germline trimming cut 0 bases from V and 6 bases from J; bases unmatched to any gene: 3. Germline CDR1 is MGHRA and CDR2 is YSYEKL. The CDR3 has 15 residues. The CDR3 sequence: CASSQEGQGIQPQHF. In DNA form, the CDR3 reads TGCGCCAGCAGCCAAGAGGGACAGGGCATTCAGCCCCAGCATTTT.